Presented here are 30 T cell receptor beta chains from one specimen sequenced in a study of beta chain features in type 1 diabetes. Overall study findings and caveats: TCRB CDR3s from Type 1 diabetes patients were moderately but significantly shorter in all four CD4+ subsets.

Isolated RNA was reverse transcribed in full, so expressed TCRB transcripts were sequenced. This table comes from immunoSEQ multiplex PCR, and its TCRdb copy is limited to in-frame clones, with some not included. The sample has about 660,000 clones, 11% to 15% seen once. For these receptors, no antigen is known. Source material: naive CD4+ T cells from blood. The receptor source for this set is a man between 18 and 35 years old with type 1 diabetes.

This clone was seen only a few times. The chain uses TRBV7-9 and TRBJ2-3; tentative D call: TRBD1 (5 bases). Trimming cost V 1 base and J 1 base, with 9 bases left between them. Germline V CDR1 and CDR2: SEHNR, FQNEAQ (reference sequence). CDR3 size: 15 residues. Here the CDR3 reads CASSLDLQGTDTQYF. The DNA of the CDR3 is TGTGCCAGCAGCTTAGATTTACAGGGCACAGATACGCAGTATTTT. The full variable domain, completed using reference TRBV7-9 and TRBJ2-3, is DTGVSQNPRHKITKRGQNVTFRCDPISEHNRLYWYRQTLGQGPEFLTYFQNEAQLEKSRLLSDRFSAERPKGSFSTLEIQRTEQGDSAMYLCASSLDLQGTDTQYFGPGTRLTVL.

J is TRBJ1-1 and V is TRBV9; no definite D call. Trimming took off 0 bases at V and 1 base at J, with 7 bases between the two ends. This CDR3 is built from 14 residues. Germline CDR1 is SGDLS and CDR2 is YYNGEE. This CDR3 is CASSVDPRNTEAFF. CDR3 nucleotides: TGTGCCAGCAGCGTAGATCCCAGGAACACTGAAGCTTTCTTT. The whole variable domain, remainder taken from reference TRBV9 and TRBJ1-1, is DSGVTQTPKHLITATGQRVTLRCSPRSGDLSVYWYQQSLDQGLQFLIQYYNGEERAKGNILERFSAQQFPDLHSELNLSSLELGDSALYFCASSVDPRNTEAFFGQGTRLTVV.

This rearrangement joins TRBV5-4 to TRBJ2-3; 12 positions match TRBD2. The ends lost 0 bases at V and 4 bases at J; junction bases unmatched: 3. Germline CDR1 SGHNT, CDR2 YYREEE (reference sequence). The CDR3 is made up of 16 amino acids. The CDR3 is CASSLASGGAADTQYF. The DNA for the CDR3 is TGTGCCAGCAGCTTGGCTAGCGGGGGGGCCGCAGATACGCAGTATTTT.

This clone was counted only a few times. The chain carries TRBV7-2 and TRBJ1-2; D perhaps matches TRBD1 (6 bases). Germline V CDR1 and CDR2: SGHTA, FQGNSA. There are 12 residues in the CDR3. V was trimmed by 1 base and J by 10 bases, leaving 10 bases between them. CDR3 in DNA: TGTGCCAGCAGCTTAGGACAGGCCCTCTACACCTTC. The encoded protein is CASSLGQALYTF.

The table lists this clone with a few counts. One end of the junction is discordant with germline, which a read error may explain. The CDR3 region is CASSLGGNAEAFF. CDR3 bases: TGTGCCAGCAGTCTAGGGGGGAACGCTGAAGCTTTCTTT. The rearrangement uses TRBV2 and TRBJ1-1, with TRBD1 as a possible D gene (6 bases). Germline V gene data show CDR1 as SNHLY and CDR2 as FYNNEI. The CDR3 is 13 residues long.

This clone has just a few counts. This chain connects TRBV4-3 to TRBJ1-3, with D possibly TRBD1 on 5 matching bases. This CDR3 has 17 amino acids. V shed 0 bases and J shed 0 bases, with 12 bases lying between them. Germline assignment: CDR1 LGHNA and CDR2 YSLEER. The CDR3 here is CASSQEYGGSSGNTIYF. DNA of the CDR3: TGCGCCAGCAGCCAAGAGTATGGGGGTAGCTCTGGAAACACCATATATTTT.

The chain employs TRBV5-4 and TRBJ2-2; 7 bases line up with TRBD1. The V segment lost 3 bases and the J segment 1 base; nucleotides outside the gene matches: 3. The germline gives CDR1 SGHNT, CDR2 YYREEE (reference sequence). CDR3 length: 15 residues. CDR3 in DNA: TGTGCCAGCAGCTGGGACAGTCAGAACACCGGGGAGCTGTTTTTT. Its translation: CASSWDSQNTGELFF.

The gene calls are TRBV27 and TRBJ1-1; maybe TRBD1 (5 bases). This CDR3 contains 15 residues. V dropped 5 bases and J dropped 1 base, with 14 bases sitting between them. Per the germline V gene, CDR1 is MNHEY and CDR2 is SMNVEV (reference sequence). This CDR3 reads CASSNEGPANTEAFF. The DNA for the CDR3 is TGTGCCAGCAGTAACGAGGGACCGGCGAACACTGAAGCTTTCTTT.

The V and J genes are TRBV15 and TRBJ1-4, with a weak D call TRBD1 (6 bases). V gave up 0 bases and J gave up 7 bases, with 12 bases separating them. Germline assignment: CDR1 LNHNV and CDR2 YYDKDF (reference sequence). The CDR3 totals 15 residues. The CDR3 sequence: CATSRDPGEGEKLFF. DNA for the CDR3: TGTGCCACCAGCAGAGATCCAGGGGAGGGTGAAAAACTGTTTTTT.

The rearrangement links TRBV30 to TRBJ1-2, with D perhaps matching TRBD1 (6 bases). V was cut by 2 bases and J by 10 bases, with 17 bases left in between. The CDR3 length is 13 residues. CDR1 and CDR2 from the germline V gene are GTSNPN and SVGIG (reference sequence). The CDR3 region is CAWSIRQEGDYTF. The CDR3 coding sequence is TGTGCCTGGAGTATACGACAGGAGGGGGACTACACCTTC.

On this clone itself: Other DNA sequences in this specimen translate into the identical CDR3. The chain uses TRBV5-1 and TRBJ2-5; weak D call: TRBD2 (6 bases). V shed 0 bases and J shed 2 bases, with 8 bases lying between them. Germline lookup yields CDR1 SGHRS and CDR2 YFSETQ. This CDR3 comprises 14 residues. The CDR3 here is CASSLAGGQETQYF. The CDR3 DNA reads TGCGCCAGCAGCTTGGCCGGGGGTCAAGAGACCCAGTACTTC. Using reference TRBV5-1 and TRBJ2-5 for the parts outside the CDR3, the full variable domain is KAGVTQTPRYLIKTRGQQVTLSCSPISGHRSVSWYQQTPGQGLQFLFEYFSETQRNKGNFPGRFSGRQFSNSRSEMNVSTLELGDSALYLCASSLAGGQETQYFGPGTRLLVL.

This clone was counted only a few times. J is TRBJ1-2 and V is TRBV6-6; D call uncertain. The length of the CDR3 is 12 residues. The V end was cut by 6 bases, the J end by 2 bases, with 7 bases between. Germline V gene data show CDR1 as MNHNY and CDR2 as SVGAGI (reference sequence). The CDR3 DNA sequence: TGTGCCAGCAGCCCAGAAAACTATGGCTACACCTTC. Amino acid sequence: CASSPENYGYTF.

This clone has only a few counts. The CDR3 DNA sequence: TGCGCCAGCAGCCCTACGGGGCTCTACAGCACAGATACGCAGTATTTT. Translating it yields CASSPTGLYSTDTQYF. J is TRBJ2-3 and V is TRBV4-3; either TRBD1 or TRBD2 may fit D (5 bases each). The V end lost 4 bases, the J end lost 0 bases, and 14 bases lay between the germline ends. The CDR3 has 16 amino acids. In germline, CDR1 is LGHNA, CDR2 YSLEER.

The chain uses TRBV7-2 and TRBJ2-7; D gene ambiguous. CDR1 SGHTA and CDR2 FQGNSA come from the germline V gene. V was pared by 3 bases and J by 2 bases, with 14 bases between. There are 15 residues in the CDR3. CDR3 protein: CASSFISDGTYEQYF. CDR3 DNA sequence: TGTGCCAGCAGCTTTATTTCTGACGGAACCTACGAGCAGTACTTC.

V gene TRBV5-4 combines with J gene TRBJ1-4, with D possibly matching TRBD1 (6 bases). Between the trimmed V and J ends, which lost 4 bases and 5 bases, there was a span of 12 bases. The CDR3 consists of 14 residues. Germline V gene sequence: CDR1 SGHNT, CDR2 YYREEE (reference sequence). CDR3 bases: TGTGCCAGCAGCCTAGACAGGACGAATGAAAAACTGTTTTTT. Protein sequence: CASSLDRTNEKLFF.

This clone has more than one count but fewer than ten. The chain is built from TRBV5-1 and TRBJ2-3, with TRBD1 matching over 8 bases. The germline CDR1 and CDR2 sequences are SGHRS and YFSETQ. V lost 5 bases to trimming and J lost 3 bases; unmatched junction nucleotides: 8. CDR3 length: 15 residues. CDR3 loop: CASRPGQGATDTQYF. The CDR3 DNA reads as TGCGCCAGCAGGCCGGGGCAGGGGGCTACAGATACGCAGTATTTT.

As DNA, the CDR3 is TGCGCCAGCAGCCAAGATCGGGCAGCCCTCCCGAAGACCCAGTACTTC. It is translated as CASSQDRAALPKTQYF. This chain joins TRBV4-1 and TRBJ2-5; D gene uncertain. The germline V gene encodes CDR1 MGHRA and CDR2 YSYEKL. The CDR3 sequence is 16 residues long. V shed 0 bases and J shed 6 bases, with 17 bases lying between them.

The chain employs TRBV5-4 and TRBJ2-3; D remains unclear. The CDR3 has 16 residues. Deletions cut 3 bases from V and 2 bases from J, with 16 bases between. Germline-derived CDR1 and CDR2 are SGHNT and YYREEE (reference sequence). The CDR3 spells CASSSARGSDTDTQYF. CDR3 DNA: TGTGCCAGCAGCTCGGCCCGTGGTAGTGACACAGATACGCAGTATTTT.

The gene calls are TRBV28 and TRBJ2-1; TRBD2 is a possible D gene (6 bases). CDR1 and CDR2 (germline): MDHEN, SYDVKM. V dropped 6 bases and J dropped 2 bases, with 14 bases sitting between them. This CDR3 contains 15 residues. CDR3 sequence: CASRPGLGTYNEQFF. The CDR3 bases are TGTGCCAGCAGGCCGGGACTCGGGACCTACAATGAGCAGTTCTTC.

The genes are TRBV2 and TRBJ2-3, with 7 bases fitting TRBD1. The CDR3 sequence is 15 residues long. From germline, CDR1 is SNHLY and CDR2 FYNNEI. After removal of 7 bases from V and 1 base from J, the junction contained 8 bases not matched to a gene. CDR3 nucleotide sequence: TGTGCCAGCAACCCCGGGGACAGCCGCACAGATACGCAGTATTTT. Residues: CASNPGDSRTDTQYF.

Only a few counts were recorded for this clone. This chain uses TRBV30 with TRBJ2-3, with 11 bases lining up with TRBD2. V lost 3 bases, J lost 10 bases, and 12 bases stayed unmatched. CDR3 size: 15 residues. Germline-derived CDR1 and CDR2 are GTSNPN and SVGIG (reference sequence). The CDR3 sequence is CAWSQNLAGGVAQYF. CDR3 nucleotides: TGTGCCTGGAGCCAGAATCTAGCGGGGGGTGTGGCGCAGTATTTT.

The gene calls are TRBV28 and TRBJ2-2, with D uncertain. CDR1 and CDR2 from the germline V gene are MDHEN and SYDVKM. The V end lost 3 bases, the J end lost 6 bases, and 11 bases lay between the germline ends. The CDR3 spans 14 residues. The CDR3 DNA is TGTGCCAGCAGTTTGTCCAGTTTCGCCGGGGAGCTGTTTTTT. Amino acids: CASSLSSFAGELFF.

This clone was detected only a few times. The CDR3 protein is CASRTSLNTGELFF. Here the CDR3 DNA reads TGTGCCAGCAGGACTAGCTTGAACACCGGGGAGCTGTTTTTT. J is TRBJ2-2 and V is TRBV5-6, with 7 bases identical to TRBD2. The trim removed 5 bases at V and 1 base at J, leaving 2 bases unmatched. CDR1 is SGHDT, CDR2 YYEEEE, per germline. This CDR3 is built from 14 residues.

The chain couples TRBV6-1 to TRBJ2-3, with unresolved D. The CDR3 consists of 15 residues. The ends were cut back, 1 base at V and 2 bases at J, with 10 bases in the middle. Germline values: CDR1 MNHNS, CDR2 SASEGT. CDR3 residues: CASSEVRLTTDTQYF. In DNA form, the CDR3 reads TGTGCCAGCAGTGAAGTAAGACTTACCACAGATACGCAGTATTTT.

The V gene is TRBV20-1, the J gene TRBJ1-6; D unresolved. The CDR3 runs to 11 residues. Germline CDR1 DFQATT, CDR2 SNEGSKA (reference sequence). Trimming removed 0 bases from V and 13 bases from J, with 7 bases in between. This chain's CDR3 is CSARDRVPLHF. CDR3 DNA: TGCAGTGCTAGAGATCGAGTTCCCCTCCACTTT.

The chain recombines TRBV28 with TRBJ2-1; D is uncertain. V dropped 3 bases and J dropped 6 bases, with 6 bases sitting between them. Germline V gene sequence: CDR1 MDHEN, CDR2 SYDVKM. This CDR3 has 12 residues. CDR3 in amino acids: CASSFRGNEQFF. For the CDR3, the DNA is TGTGCCAGCAGTTTCCGCGGCAATGAGCAGTTCTTC.

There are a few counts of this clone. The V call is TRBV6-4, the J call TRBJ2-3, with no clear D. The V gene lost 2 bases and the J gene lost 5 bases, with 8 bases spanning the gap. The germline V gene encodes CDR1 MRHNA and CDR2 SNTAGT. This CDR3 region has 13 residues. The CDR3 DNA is TGTGCCAGCAGTGACGGGCTCCAAGATACGCAGTATTTT. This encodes CASSDGLQDTQYF.

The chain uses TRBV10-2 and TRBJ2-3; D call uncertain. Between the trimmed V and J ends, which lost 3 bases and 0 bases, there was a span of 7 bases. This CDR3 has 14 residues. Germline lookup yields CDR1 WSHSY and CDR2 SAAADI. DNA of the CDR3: TGCGCCAGCAGTGATTTGCGGAGCACAGATACGCAGTATTTT. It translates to CASSDLRSTDTQYF.

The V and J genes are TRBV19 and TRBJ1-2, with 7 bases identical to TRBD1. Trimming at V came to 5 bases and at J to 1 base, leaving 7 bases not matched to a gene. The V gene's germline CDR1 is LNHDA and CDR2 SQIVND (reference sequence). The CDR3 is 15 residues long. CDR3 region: CASSAQGLGNYGYTF. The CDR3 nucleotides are TGTGCCAGTAGTGCACAGGGGCTTGGTAACTATGGCTACACCTTC.

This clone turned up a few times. CDR3 loop: CASSVEGTPVHNEQFF. The CDR3 nucleotides are TGTGCCAGCAGCGTAGAAGGGACGCCCGTCCACAATGAGCAGTTCTTC. The rearrangement uses TRBV9 and TRBJ2-1, with D perhaps given as TRBD1 or TRBD2 (5 bases each). CDR1 SGDLS and CDR2 YYNGEE come from the germline V gene. Trimming took off 0 bases at V and 5 bases at J, with 15 bases between the two ends. CDR3 size: 16 residues.